This paragraph reports one T cell receptor beta chain. This entry is derived from a study of blood T cell repertoires in COVID-19. Method: immunoSEQ multiplex PCR; TCRdb's copy keeps in-frame clones and lacks some. The table lists 95,000 to 150,000 clones, 71% of them singletons. V was shortened by 2 bases and J by 2 bases, with 9 bases between the two germline ends. The CDR3 runs to 15 residues. Germline CDR1 SNHLY, CDR2 FYNNEI. The V call is TRBV2, the J call TRBJ2-2; possible D gene TRBD1, 6 bases. The clonotype comes from a human donor with acute or convalescent COVID-19. The donor label of this sample is uncertain. The sample was peripheral blood. The CDR3 loop is CASSENRVNTGELFF. DNA for the CDR3: TGTGCCAGCAGTGAAAACAGGGTCAACACCGGGGAGCTGTTTTTT.